The clone carrying this T cell receptor beta chain was seen once. No antigen is known for it. Donors counted as nominally healthy when sampled, yet unrecorded immune exposures were likely. This entry belongs to a study of cytomegalovirus exposure and HLA in healthy donors. Study results and limitations: Among TCR beta chains, those listed as cytomegalovirus-associated numbered some 160.

Primers for the PCR totalled 60 Vbeta and 13 Jbeta. Data came from immunoSEQ multiplex PCR; TCRdb stores just in-frame clones and leaves some out. The table has fewer than 150,000 clones, roughly three quarters seen once. CDR1 and CDR2 from the germline V gene are MDHEN and SYDVKM. V gave up 5 bases and J gave up 4 bases, with 8 bases separating them. This CDR3 has 12 amino acids. V is TRBV28 and J is TRBJ1-1, with D tentatively TRBD1 (5 bases). The source of this sequence is a male donor in good health and CMV-seronegative. The sample consisted of PBMCs. CDR3 loop: CASSLQGTEAFF. CDR3 DNA: TGTGCCAGCAGTCTGCAGGGCACTGAAGCTTTCTTT.